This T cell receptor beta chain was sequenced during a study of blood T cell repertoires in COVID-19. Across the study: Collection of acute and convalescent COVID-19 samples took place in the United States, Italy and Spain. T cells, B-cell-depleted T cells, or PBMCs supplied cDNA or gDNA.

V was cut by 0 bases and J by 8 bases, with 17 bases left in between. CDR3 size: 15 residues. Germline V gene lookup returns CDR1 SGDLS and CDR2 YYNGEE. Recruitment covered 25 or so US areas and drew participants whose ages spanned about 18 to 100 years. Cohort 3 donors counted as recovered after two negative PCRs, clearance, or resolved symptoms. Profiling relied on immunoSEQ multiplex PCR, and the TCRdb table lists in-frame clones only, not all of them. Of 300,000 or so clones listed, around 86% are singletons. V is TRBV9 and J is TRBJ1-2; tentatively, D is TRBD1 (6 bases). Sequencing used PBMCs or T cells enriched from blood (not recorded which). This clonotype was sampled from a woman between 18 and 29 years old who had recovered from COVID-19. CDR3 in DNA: TGTGCCAGCAGCGTAGATCTTCGGGACATAGGAGGCTACACCTTC. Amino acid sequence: CASSVDLRDIGGYTF.